This T cell receptor beta chain was sequenced for a study of blood T cell repertoires in COVID-19. Germline CDR1 is LNHDA and CDR2 is SQIVND (reference sequence). The CDR3 covers 13 residues. V was cut by 1 base and J by 6 bases, with 9 bases left in between. Generated by immunoSEQ multiplex PCR, the TCRdb table keeps only in-frame clones and is missing some. The table has 250,000 to 300,000 clones, roughly 87% seen once. This TCR was sampled from a woman aged 45-65 years who had recovered from COVID-19. Sequenced sample: peripheral blood. The chain is built from TRBV19 and TRBJ1-1; the D is unclear. CDR3 protein: CASSIVGSAEAFF. CDR3 in DNA: TGTGCCAGTAGTATAGTGGGTAGCGCTGAAGCTTTCTTT.